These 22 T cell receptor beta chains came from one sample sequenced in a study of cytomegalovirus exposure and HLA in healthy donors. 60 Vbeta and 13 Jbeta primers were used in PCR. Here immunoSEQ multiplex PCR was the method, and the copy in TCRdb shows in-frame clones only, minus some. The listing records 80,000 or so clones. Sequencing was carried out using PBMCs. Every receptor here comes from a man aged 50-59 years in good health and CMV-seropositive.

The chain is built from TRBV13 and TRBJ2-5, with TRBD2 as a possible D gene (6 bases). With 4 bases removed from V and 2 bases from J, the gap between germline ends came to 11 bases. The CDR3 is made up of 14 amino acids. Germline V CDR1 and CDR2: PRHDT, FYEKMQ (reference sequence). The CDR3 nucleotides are TGTGCCAGCAGCTCCCTCAGCGGGCAAGAGACCCAGTACTTC. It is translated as CASSSLSGQETQYF.

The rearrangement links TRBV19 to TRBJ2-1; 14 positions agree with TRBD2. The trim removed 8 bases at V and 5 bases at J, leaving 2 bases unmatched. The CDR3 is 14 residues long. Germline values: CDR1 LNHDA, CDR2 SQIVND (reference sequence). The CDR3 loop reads CASRLAGGDNEQFF. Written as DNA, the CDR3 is TGTGCCAGTCGACTAGCGGGGGGGGACAATGAGCAGTTCTTC.

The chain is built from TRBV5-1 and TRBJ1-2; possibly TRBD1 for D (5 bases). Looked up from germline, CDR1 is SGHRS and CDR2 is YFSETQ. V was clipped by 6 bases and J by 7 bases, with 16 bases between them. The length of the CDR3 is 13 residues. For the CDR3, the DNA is TGCGCCAGCAAAGAGGAGGGGACGAGTGGCTACACCTTC. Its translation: CASKEEGTSGYTF.

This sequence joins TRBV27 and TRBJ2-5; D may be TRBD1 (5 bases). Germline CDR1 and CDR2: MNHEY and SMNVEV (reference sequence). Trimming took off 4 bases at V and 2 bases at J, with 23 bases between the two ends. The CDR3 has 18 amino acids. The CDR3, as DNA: TGTGCCAGCAGTTCAAAAACCTACCAAAGTGACAGACAAGAGACCCAGTACTTC. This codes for CASSSKTYQSDRQETQYF.

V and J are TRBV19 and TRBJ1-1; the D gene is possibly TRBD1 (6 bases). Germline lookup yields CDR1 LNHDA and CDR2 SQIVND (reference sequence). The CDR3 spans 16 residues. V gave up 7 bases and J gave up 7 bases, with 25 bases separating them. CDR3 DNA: TGTGCCAGTACCCTCAGCGGGGGGGCGCTGAGTAATGAAGCTTTCTTT. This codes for CASTLSGGALSNEAFF.

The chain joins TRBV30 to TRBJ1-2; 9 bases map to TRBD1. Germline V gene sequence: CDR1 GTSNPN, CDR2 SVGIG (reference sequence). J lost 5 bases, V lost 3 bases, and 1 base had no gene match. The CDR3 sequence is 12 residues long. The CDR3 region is CAWSGTGYGYTF. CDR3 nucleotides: TGTGCCTGGAGCGGGACAGGGTATGGCTACACCTTC. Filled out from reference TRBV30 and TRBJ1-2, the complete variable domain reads SQTIHQWPATLVQPVGSPLSLECTVEGTSNPNLYWYRQAAGRGLQLLFYSVGIGQISSEVPQNLSASRPQDRQFILSSKKLLLSDSGFYLCAWSGTGYGYTFGSGTRLTVV.

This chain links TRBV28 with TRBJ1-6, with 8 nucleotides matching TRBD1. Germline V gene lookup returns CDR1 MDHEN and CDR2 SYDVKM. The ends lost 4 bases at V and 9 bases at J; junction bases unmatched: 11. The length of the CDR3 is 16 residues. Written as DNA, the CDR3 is TGTGCCAGCAGTTCGATGGGCCTCACAGGGGGTTCACCCCTCCACTTT. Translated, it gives CASSSMGLTGGSPLHF.

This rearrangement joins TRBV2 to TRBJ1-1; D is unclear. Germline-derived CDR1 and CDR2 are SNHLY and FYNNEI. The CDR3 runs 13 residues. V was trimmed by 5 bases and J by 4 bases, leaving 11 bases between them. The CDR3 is CASSLQRLTEAFF. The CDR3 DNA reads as TGTGCCAGCAGTCTACAGCGGCTCACTGAAGCTTTCTTT.

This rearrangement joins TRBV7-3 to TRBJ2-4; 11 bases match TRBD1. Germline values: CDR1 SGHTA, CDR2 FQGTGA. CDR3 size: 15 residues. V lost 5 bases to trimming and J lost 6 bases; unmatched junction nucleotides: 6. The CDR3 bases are TGTGCCAGCAGCATCTCCGGGACAGGGGGAAACATTCAGTACTTC. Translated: CASSISGTGGNIQYF.

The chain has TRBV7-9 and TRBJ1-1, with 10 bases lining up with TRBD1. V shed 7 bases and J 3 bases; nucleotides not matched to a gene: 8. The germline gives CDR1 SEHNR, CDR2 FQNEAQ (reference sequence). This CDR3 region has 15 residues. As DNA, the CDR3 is TGTGCCAGCAACCGAAGACAGGGGGCGGACACTGAAGCTTTCTTT. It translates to CASNRRQGADTEAFF.

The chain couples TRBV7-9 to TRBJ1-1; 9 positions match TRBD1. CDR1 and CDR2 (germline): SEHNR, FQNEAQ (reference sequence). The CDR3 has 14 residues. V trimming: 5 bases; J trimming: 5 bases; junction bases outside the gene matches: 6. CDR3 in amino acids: CASSPGQGETEAFF. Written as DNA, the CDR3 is TGTGCCAGCAGCCCGGGACAGGGTGAGACTGAAGCTTTCTTT.

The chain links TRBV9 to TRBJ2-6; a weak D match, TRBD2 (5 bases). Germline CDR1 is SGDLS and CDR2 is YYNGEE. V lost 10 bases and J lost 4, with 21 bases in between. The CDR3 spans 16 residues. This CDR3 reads CASGDKGVPGANVLTF. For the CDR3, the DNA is TGTGCCTCCGGGGATAAGGGAGTCCCCGGGGCCAACGTCCTGACTTTC.

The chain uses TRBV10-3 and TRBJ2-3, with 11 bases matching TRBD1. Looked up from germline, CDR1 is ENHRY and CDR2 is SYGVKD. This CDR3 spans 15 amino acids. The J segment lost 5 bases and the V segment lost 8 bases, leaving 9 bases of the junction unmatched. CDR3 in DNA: TGTGCCATCCTGAAGGACAGGGGGCAAAAAGATACGCAGTATTTT. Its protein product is CAILKDRGQKDTQYF.

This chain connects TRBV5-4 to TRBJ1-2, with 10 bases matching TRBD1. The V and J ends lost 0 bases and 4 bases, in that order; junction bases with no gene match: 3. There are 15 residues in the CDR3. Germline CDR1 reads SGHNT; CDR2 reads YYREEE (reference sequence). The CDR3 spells CASSLGDRGLYGYTF. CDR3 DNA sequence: TGTGCCAGCAGCTTGGGGGACAGGGGCCTCTATGGCTACACCTTC.

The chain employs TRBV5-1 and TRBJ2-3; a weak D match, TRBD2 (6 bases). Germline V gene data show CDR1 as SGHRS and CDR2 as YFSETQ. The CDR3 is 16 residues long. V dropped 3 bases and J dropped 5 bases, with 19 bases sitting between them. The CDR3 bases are TGCGCCAGCAGCTCCGGAGGGCTAGAGGGAGGAGATACGCAGTATTTT. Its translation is CASSSGGLEGGDTQYF.

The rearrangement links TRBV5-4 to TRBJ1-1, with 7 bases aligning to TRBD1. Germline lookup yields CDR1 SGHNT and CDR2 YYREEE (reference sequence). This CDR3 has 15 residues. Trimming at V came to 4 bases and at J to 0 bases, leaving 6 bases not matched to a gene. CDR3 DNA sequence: TGTGCCAGCAGCCGACCGGGACAGATGAACACTGAAGCTTTCTTT. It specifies CASSRPGQMNTEAFF. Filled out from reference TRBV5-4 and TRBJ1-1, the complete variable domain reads ETGVTQSPTHLIKTRGQQVTLRCSSQSGHNTVSWYQQALGQGPQFIFQYYREEENGRGNFPPRFSGLQFPNYSSELNVNALELDDSALYLCASSRPGQMNTEAFFGQGTRLTVV.

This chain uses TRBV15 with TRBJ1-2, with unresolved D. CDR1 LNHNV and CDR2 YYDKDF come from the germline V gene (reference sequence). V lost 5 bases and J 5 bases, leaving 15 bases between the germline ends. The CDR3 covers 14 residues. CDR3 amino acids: CATSGERGAYGYTF. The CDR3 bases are TGTGCCACCAGCGGTGAACGGGGAGCGTATGGCTACACCTTC.

The CDR3 loop reads CASSRERGGNYGYTF. The DNA for the CDR3 is TGTGCCAGCAGCCGGGAGCGGGGGGGTAACTATGGCTACACCTTC. V and J are TRBV5-4 and TRBJ1-2, with D possibly being TRBD1 (5 bases). Trimming removed 4 bases from V and 1 base from J, with 14 bases in between. The germline V gene has CDR1 SGHNT and CDR2 YYREEE (reference sequence). The CDR3 is made up of 15 amino acids.

CDR3 loop: CASREQGVNEQYF. In DNA form, the CDR3 reads TGCGCCAGCAGGGAACAGGGGGTCAACGAGCAGTACTTC. J is TRBJ2-7 and V is TRBV5-1, with 8 bases that match TRBD1. CDR3 length: 13 amino acids. Germline CDR1 reads SGHRS; CDR2 reads YFSETQ. Trimming cost V 5 bases and J 5 bases; bases outside gene matches: 6. The full variable domain, its missing parts supplied by reference TRBV5-1 and TRBJ2-7, is KAGVTQTPRYLIKTRGQQVTLSCSPISGHRSVSWYQQTPGQGLQFLFEYFSETQRNKGNFPGRFSGRQFSNSRSEMNVSTLELGDSALYLCASREQGVNEQYFGPGTRLTVT.

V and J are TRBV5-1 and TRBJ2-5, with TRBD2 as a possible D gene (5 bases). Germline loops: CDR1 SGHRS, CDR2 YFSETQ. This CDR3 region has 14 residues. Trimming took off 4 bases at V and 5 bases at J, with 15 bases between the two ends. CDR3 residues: CASSPGPTGETQYF. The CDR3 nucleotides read TGCGCCAGCAGCCCAGGCCCCACGGGGGAGACCCAGTACTTC. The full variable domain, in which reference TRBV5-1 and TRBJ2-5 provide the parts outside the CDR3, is KAGVTQTPRYLIKTRGQQVTLSCSPISGHRSVSWYQQTPGQGLQFLFEYFSETQRNKGNFPGRFSGRQFSNSRSEMNVSTLELGDSALYLCASSPGPTGETQYFGPGTRLLVL.

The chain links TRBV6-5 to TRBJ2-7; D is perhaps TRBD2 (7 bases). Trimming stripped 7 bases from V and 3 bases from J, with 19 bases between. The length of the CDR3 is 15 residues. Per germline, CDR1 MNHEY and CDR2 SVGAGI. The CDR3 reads CASTHGGEDSYEQYF. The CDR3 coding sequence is TGTGCCAGCACCCATGGGGGGGAGGACAGCTACGAGCAGTACTTC.

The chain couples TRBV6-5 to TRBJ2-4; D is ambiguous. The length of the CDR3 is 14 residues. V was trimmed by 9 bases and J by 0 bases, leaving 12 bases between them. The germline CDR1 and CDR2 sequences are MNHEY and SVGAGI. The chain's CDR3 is CASENSLAKNIQYF. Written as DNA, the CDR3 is TGTGCCAGTGAGAACTCTCTAGCCAAAAACATTCAGTACTTC.